These T cell receptor beta chains were read from a single sample in a study of OX40 agonist ivuxolimab in advanced cancers. Data came from immunoSEQ multiplex PCR; TCRdb stores just in-frame clones and leaves some out. The data show around 69,000 clones, around 83% seen once. The material sequenced was CD4+ or CD8+ T cells sorted from blood, taken in a trial of the OX40 agonist ivuxolimab. The source is an adult with an advanced solid tumor such as melanoma, head and neck, liver or kidney cancer. Both conserved end residues are part of each CDR3. Fields, in order: D gene, clone size, V gene, J gene, CDR3 protein, CDR3 DNA. The D gene is left open where the match is weak. Clone sizes are given selectively: once, few, many, or a class where the clone is expanded.

-	few	TRBV30	TRBJ2-1	CAWALGSSYNEQFF	TGTGCCTGGGCTCTAGGGAGCTCCTACAATGAGCAGTTCTTC
TRBD1	-	TRBV5-6	TRBJ2-7	CASSPDRGYEQYF	TGTGCCAGCAGCCCGGACAGGGGCTACGAGCAGTACTTC
-	few	TRBV5-6	TRBJ2-7	CASSLLSGEDEQYF	TGTGCCAGCAGCTTGCTTTCAGGGGAGGACGAGCAGTACTTC
-	-	TRBV6-5	TRBJ2-5	CASSYSSGGVQETQYF	TGTGCCAGCAGTTACTCATCTGGCGGGGTCCAAGAGACCCAGTACTTC
TRBD1	-	TRBV10-3	TRBJ2-7	CAIRTGGGRYEQYF	TGTGCCATCAGAACAGGGGGCGGACGATACGAGCAGTACTTC
-	-	TRBV10-2	TRBJ1-2	CASSGGYGYTF	TGCGCCAGCAGTGGAGGCTATGGCTACACCTTC
-	-	TRBV27	TRBJ1-1	CASGGRATEAFF	TGTGCCAGTGGGGGGCGGGCGACTGAAGCTTTCTTT
TRBD1	-	TRBV19	TRBJ2-1	CASQADRGRGRNEQFF	TGTGCCAGTCAAGCGGACAGGGGGCGCGGTAGGAATGAGCAGTTCTTC
-	few	TRBV19	TRBJ1-1	CASSFTSGTLNTEAFF	TGTGCCAGTAGTTTTACCTCCGGGACACTGAACACTGAAGCTTTCTTT
-	-	TRBV9	TRBJ1-1	CASSPRTPSNTEAFF	TGTGCCAGCAGCCCACGGACCCCTTCGAACACTGAAGCTTTCTTT
TRBD1	-	TRBV6-4	TRBJ2-7	CASSENAGGEQYF	TGTGCCAGCAGTGAGAATGCAGGGGGCGAGCAGTACTTC
TRBD1	-	TRBV4-3	TRBJ2-1	CASSQLTGSYNEQFF	TGCGCCAGCAGCCAGCTGACAGGGAGCTACAATGAGCAGTTCTTC
-	-	TRBV19	TRBJ1-5	CASSIKQGGMNSNQPQHF	TGTGCCAGTAGTATAAAACAGGGTGGGATGAATAGCAATCAGCCCCAGCATTTT
-	-	TRBV7-2	TRBJ2-7	CASSRSDVPYYEQYF	TGTGCCAGCAGCCGTTCGGACGTACCATACTACGAGCAGTACTTC
-	-	TRBV6-6	TRBJ2-7	CASSYSRESSYEQYF	TGTGCCAGCAGTTACTCGAGGGAAAGCTCCTACGAGCAGTACTTC
TRBD2	-	TRBV19	TRBJ2-7	CASSPRAGVHEQYF	TGTGCCAGTAGCCCCCGAGCGGGAGTCCATGAGCAGTACTTC
TRBD2	-	TRBV11-3	TRBJ2-7	CASSSGTTQWGYEQYF	TGTGCCAGCAGCTCTGGGACTACCCAGTGGGGCTACGAGCAGTACTTC
-	-	TRBV28	TRBJ2-2	CATSARTLNTGELFF	TGTGCCACCTCGGCTAGAACCCTAAACACCGGGGAGCTGTTTTTT
-	-	TRBV9	TRBJ2-7	CASSGTPEPYEQYF	TGTGCCAGCAGCGGGACACCGGAGCCCTACGAGCAGTACTTC
-	-	TRBV7-2	TRBJ2-3	CASRLGTDTQYF	TGTGCCAGCAGACTTGGTACAGATACGCAGTATTTT
TRBD1	-	TRBV7-9	TRBJ2-7	CASSRRQGGINEQYF	TGTGCCAGCAGCCGACGACAGGGTGGGATCAACGAGCAGTACTTC
-	few	TRBV4-1	TRBJ1-5	CASSQDRAYNQPQHF	TGCGCCAGCAGCCAAGACAGGGCCTACAATCAGCCCCAGCATTTT
-	-	TRBV6-5	TRBJ1-5	CASSSDRKQPQHF	TGTGCCAGCAGTTCCGACAGGAAACAGCCCCAGCATTTT
-	-	TRBV29-1	TRBJ1-2	CSVQGTNYGYTF	TGCAGCGTTCAGGGGACTAACTATGGCTACACCTTC
-	-	TRBV9	TRBJ2-2	CASSVGGLTGELFF	TGTGCCAGCAGCGTAGGAGGGCTCACCGGGGAGCTGTTTTTT
TRBD2	-	TRBV4-2	TRBJ2-7	CASSQDIDASGSYEQYF	TGTGCCAGCAGCCAAGATATCGATGCTAGCGGGAGCTACGAGCAGTACTTC
-	-	TRBV19	TRBJ1-2	CASSVTGANGYTF	TGTGCCAGTAGTGTGACAGGAGCCAATGGCTACACCTTC
-	-	TRBV9	TRBJ2-2	CASSDWGGELFF	TGTGCCAGCAGCGATTGGGGCGGGGAGCTGTTTTTT
-	-	TRBV19	TRBJ1-4	CASRPGPYNEKLFF	TGTGCCAGTAGACCGGGGCCCTACAATGAAAAACTGTTTTTT
-	-	TRBV14	TRBJ2-2	CASSQDLLISTGELFF	TGTGCCAGCAGCCAAGATCTACTAATATCCACCGGGGAGCTGTTTTTT
TRBD1	few	TRBV11-3	TRBJ2-1	CASSLDQGTAYNEQFF	TGTGCCAGCAGCTTAGATCAAGGGACAGCCTACAATGAGCAGTTCTTC
TRBD1	once	TRBV7-2	TRBJ2-1	CASSVAGTGGREQFF	TGTGCCAGCAGCGTAGCGGGGACAGGGGGACGGGAGCAGTTCTTC
-	-	TRBV27	TRBJ2-3	CAVYGDTQYF	TGTGCCGTCTATGGGGATACGCAGTATTTT
-	-	TRBV27	TRBJ2-5	CASTHGTTQYF	TGTGCCAGCACTCACGGGACGACCCAGTACTTC
-	once	TRBV30	TRBJ1-4	CAWRERLRTPEEKLFF	TGTGCCTGGAGAGAAAGGTTGAGAACCCCCGAAGAAAAACTGTTTTTT
-	-	TRBV4-2	TRBJ2-1	CASSFQSASEYNEQFF	TGTGCCAGCAGCTTTCAATCGGCTAGCGAATACAATGAGCAGTTCTTC
-	-	TRBV7-9	TRBJ2-7	CASSLGTYEQYF	TGTGCCAGCAGCTTAGGAACCTACGAGCAGTACTTC
-	-	TRBV7-9	TRBJ2-1	CASSTGNEQFF	TGTGCCAGCAGTACGGGGAATGAGCAGTTCTTC
-	-	TRBV11-2	TRBJ2-2	CASSLNWFTGELFF	TGTGCCAGCAGCTTAAATTGGTTTACCGGGGAGCTGTTTTTT
-	-	TRBV10-3	TRBJ1-5	CAIRGGRNQPQHF	TGTGCCATCAGGGGGGGACGCAATCAGCCCCAGCATTTT
-	-	TRBV11-2	TRBJ1-4	CASSLNREGEKLFF	TGTGCCAGCAGCTTAAACAGGGAAGGAGAAAAACTGTTTTTT
-	-	TRBV7-2	TRBJ1-1	CASSLVAPGNTEAFF	TGTGCCAGCAGCTTAGTGGCCCCTGGTAACACTGAAGCTTTCTTT
TRBD1	once	TRBV11-2	TRBJ2-7	CASRVDGTGDYEQYF	TGTGCCAGCAGAGTTGATGGGACAGGGGACTACGAGCAGTACTTC
-	once	TRBV5-1	TRBJ1-1	CASSLGSGRGEAFF	TGCGCCAGCAGCTTGGGGAGTGGCCGGGGTGAAGCTTTCTTT
-	-	TRBV28	TRBJ1-1	CASSFGAMDYTEAFF	TGTGCCAGCAGTTTCGGAGCAATGGATTACACTGAAGCTTTCTTT
TRBD2	-	TRBV9	TRBJ2-5	CASSVAQRGIEETQYF	TGTGCCAGCAGCGTAGCTCAGCGGGGAATAGAGGAGACCCAGTACTTC
-	few	TRBV28	TRBJ1-3	CASSPPENTIYF	TGTGCCAGCAGTCCCCCGGAGAACACCATATATTTT
-	-	TRBV7-2	TRBJ1-1	CASSLTVDTEAFF	TGTGCCAGCAGCTTAACCGTGGACACTGAAGCTTTCTTT
TRBD2	-	TRBV12-5	TRBJ2-3	CASGLATLSGDSTDTQYF	TGTGCTAGTGGTTTGGCTACCTTGAGCGGGGATAGCACAGATACGCAGTATTTT
TRBD1	once	TRBV7-6	TRBJ1-1	CASSRGQGTEAFF	TGTGCCAGCAGCAGAGGACAGGGAACTGAAGCTTTCTTT
TRBD1	-	TRBV29-1	TRBJ2-2	CSVGLLDRGPTGELFF	TGCAGCGTTGGATTGCTGGACAGGGGGCCCACCGGGGAGCTGTTTTTT
TRBD1	few	TRBV18	TRBJ2-7	CASSLDRGQYEQYF	TGTGCCAGCTCACTCGACAGGGGGCAGTACGAGCAGTACTTC